This TCR beta chain is drawn from a study of molecular identifiers for immune sequencing clone quantification. Germline V gene sequence: CDR1 MNHEY, CDR2 SVGAGI. V was cut by 2 bases and J by 2 bases, with 4 bases left in between. CDR3 size: 13 residues. In TCRdb, the PCR reads were re-called with MiXCR into one record per CDR3 protein. The table lists fewer than 75,000 distinct CDR3 sequences, less than 20% of them singletons. This clonotype has a count of ten or more. Isolation of naive CD8 T cells was achieved by sorting on a CD8+CD4-CCR7+CD45RA+ phenotype. Sequencing was carried out using naive CD8+ T cells from blood, with Jurkat cell RNA spiked in. The subset: FACS-sorted CD8+CD4-CCR7+CD45RA+ naive T cells. The chain combines TRBV6-5 with TRBJ2-1, with D uncertain. This clonotype was obtained from a human donor in good health. Some libraries in this study had Jurkat cell RNA spiked in. The CDR3 nucleotides are TGTGCCAGCAGTTACGCCACCTACAATGAGCAGTTCTTC. It specifies CASSYATYNEQFF.